Sequencing of this TCR beta chain was carried out in a study of cytomegalovirus exposure and HLA in healthy donors. With 60 Vbeta and 13 Jbeta primers, the PCR was carried out. The method was immunoSEQ multiplex PCR; TCRdb's version includes in-frame clones alone and lacks a portion of them. The table includes 160,000 or so clones, about 77% detected once. The material sequenced was PBMCs. The sequence came from a woman between 50 and 59 years old in good health and CMV-seronegative.

The CDR3 region has the DNA TGTGCCAGCAGCTTGGGGGGTGCAGGGCGGAATTCACCCCTCCACTTT. Residues: CASSLGGAGRNSPLHF. This rearrangement joins TRBV5-4 to TRBJ1-6, with D possibly being TRBD1 (5 bases). Germline assignment: CDR1 SGHNT and CDR2 YYREEE (reference sequence). The CDR3 has 16 residues. The V gene lost 0 bases and the J gene lost 7 bases, with 14 bases spanning the gap.